One sample yielded the 24 T cell receptor beta chains listed below, sequenced in a study of blood T cell repertoires in COVID-19. The repertoire was sequenced with immunoSEQ multiplex PCR; TCRdb's copy has only in-frame clones and lacks some. The profile shows tens of thousands of clones, about 80% of them singletons. Material: peripheral blood. Every receptor here comes from a man aged 55 to 70 with active or convalescent COVID-19.

V usage is TRBV19 and J usage is TRBJ2-5; D might be TRBD1 (6 bases). CDR1 and CDR2 (germline): LNHDA, SQIVND (reference sequence). With 7 bases removed from V and 1 base from J, the gap between germline ends came to 16 bases. The CDR3 contains 15 residues. CDR3 sequence reads: CASTPTRDIQETQYF. The CDR3 DNA reads as TGTGCCAGTACCCCCACCCGGGACATCCAAGAGACCCAGTACTTC.

The CDR3 sequence: CASSPGGAETTDTQYF. DNA of the CDR3: TGTGCCAGCTCACCGGGAGGGGCGGAAACCACAGATACGCAGTATTTT. The J gene is TRBJ2-3, the V gene TRBV18; TRBD2 matches at 7 bases. The CDR3 runs 16 residues. Germline-derived CDR1 and CDR2 are KGHSH and LQKENI. The V segment lost 3 bases and the J segment 2 bases; nucleotides outside the gene matches: 8.

V and J are TRBV5-5 and TRBJ2-3, with D perhaps TRBD2 (6 bases). CDR1 and CDR2 from the germline V gene are SGHKS and YYEKEE (reference sequence). This CDR3 region has 14 residues. The V and J ends lost 4 bases and 4 bases respectively, with 13 bases between them. CDR3 in DNA: TGTGCCAGCAGCCTCGAGTGGGGGGCAGATACGCAGTATTTT. Protein product: CASSLEWGADTQYF.

The chain uses TRBV7-6 and TRBJ2-3, with D maybe TRBD2 (5 bases). The CDR3 has 16 residues. Between the trimmed V and J ends, which lost 2 bases and 0 bases, there was a span of 12 bases. The germline gives CDR1 SGHVS, CDR2 FNYEAQ. CDR3 in amino acids: CASSLSGFTSTDTQYF. The CDR3 region has the DNA TGTGCCAGCAGCTTAAGCGGATTCACTAGCACAGATACGCAGTATTTT.

CDR3 nucleotide sequence: TGTGCCAGCAGTTTGGAGTCGGCGGGGGGGCGAACCGGGGAGCTGTTTTTT. Encoded protein: CASSLESAGGRTGELFF. J is TRBJ2-2 and V is TRBV28; 9 bases align to TRBD2. The germline gives CDR1 MDHEN, CDR2 SYDVKM. This CDR3 has 17 residues. The J segment lost 5 bases and the V segment lost 3 bases, leaving 10 bases of the junction unmatched. Filled out from reference TRBV28 and TRBJ2-2, the complete variable domain reads DVKVTQSSRYLVKRTGEKVFLECVQDMDHENMFWYRQDPGLGLRLIYFSYDVKMKEKGDIPEGYSVSREKKERFSLILESASTNQTSMYLCASSLESAGGRTGELFFGEGSRLTVL.

The rearrangement joins TRBV28 to TRBJ2-7; 8 nucleotides agree with TRBD1. The CDR3 is 12 amino acids. Germline CDR1 reads MDHEN; CDR2 reads SYDVKM. V trimming: 7 bases; J trimming: 7 bases; junction bases outside the gene matches: 6. DNA for the CDR3: TGTGCCAGCATTCAGGGGGCGGGGGAGCAGTACTTC. It specifies CASIQGAGEQYF. The full variable domain, rest sourced from reference TRBV28 and TRBJ2-7, is DVKVTQSSRYLVKRTGEKVFLECVQDMDHENMFWYRQDPGLGLRLIYFSYDVKMKEKGDIPEGYSVSREKKERFSLILESASTNQTSMYLCASIQGAGEQYFGPGTRLTVT.

This clone was seen a few times. The V gene is TRBV4-1, the J gene TRBJ1-6, with unresolved D. Trimming shortened V by 0 bases and J by 5 bases, and 17 bases separated the two germline ends. CDR1 and CDR2 (germline): MGHRA, YSYEKL. This CDR3 comprises 18 residues. CDR3 region: CASSQEEVERFDNSPLHF. The CDR3 bases are TGCGCCAGCAGCCAAGAAGAAGTTGAGAGGTTCGATAATTCACCCCTCCACTTT.

The rearrangement links TRBV7-2 to TRBJ1-1, with D perhaps TRBD1 (6 bases). V lost 2 bases and J 5 bases, leaving 15 bases between the germline ends. From germline, CDR1 is SGHTA and CDR2 FQGNSA. This CDR3 region has 15 residues. The CDR3 DNA reads TGTGCCAGCAGCTTAAACCTGGGGGCAGGTACTGAAGCTTTCTTT. It encodes CASSLNLGAGTEAFF.

In its sample, this clone was seen a few times. The chain uses TRBV7-9 and TRBJ1-6; D gene ambiguous. Between the trimmed V and J ends, which lost 4 bases and 7 bases, there was a span of 5 bases. The CDR3 is made up of 12 amino acids. In germline, CDR1 is SEHNR, CDR2 FQNEAQ (reference sequence). CDR3 sequence (DNA): TGTGCCAGCAGCTCGCGGAATTCACCCCTCCACTTT. As protein: CASSSRNSPLHF.

V is TRBV18 and J is TRBJ1-6, with TRBD1 matching over 9 bases. The CDR3 has 15 amino acids. V shed 5 bases, J shed 8 bases, and the junction held 7 bases outside the gene matches. Germline CDR1 and CDR2: KGHSH and LQKENI. The CDR3 nucleotides read TGTGCCAGCTCAGAGGGACAGGGTTTTTATTCACCCCTCCACTTT. This codes for CASSEGQGFYSPLHF.

This CDR3 reads CASSGGRVGGYTF. Here the CDR3 DNA reads TGTGCCAGCTCGGGTGGCAGGGTTGGAGGGTACACCTTC. V usage is TRBV6-5 and J usage is TRBJ1-2, with D maybe TRBD1 (5 bases). Germline V lookup: CDR1 MNHEY, CDR2 SVGAGI. V lost 8 bases, J lost 11 bases, and 21 bases lay in between. The CDR3 consists of 13 residues.

This clone was found a few times. This chain connects TRBV7-2 to TRBJ1-2; no firm D call. Germline CDR1 and CDR2: SGHTA and FQGNSA. The CDR3 extends over 15 amino acids. V was cut by 0 bases and J by 8 bases, with 16 bases left in between. CDR3 in amino acids: CASSLAFSSFGGYTF. The CDR3 coding sequence is TGTGCCAGCAGCTTAGCGTTTTCCAGCTTCGGGGGCTACACCTTC.

J is TRBJ2-5 and V is TRBV11-2; TRBD2 is a possible D gene (5 bases). Germline CDR1 is SGHAT and CDR2 is FQNNGV. The CDR3 is made up of 12 amino acids. Between the trimmed V and J ends, which lost 3 bases and 4 bases, there was a span of 6 bases. The CDR3 region is CASSLGAETQYF. The CDR3 DNA reads as TGTGCCAGCAGCTTGGGAGCAGAGACCCAGTACTTC.

This chain's CDR3 is CASSRQLAGGLGTDTQYF. The DNA for the CDR3 is TGTGCCAGCAGCCGCCAACTAGCGGGGGGTCTGGGCACAGATACGCAGTATTTT. The chain has TRBV7-6 and TRBJ2-3; 12 nucleotides match TRBD2. Germline CDR1 and CDR2: SGHVS and FNYEAQ. The CDR3 sequence is 18 residues long. The J segment lost 1 base and the V segment lost 5 bases, leaving 10 bases of the junction unmatched.

This rearrangement joins TRBV30 to TRBJ1-5; D not certain. The length of the CDR3 is 13 residues. V was cut by 2 bases and J by 6 bases, with 11 bases left in between. Germline values: CDR1 GTSNPN, CDR2 SVGIG (reference sequence). The CDR3 DNA follows: TGTGCCTGGAGTCCCAGTCGAGGTCAGCCCCAGCATTTT. It translates to CAWSPSRGQPQHF.

The V and J genes are TRBV2 and TRBJ2-3; the match to TRBD2 covers 9 bases. The CDR3 is made up of 14 amino acids. V lost 8 bases to trimming and J lost 4 bases; unmatched junction nucleotides: 7. Germline V gene lookup returns CDR1 SNHLY and CDR2 FYNNEI. CDR3 residues: CASGLAGLADTQYF. The CDR3 DNA reads TGTGCCAGCGGCCTAGCGGGGTTGGCAGATACGCAGTATTTT.

The CDR3 sequence is CASKEGGAGANVLTF. DNA of the CDR3: TGTGCCAGCAAAGAAGGGGGCGCTGGGGCCAACGTCCTGACTTTC. This chain connects TRBV11-1 to TRBJ2-6; 7 bases agree with TRBD1. The CDR3 consists of 15 residues. The germline V gene has CDR1 SGHAT and CDR2 FQDESV (reference sequence). V trimming: 7 bases; J trimming: 2 bases; junction bases outside the gene matches: 5.

The J gene is TRBJ2-3, the V gene TRBV24-1; 8 nucleotides align to TRBD1. This CDR3 spans 14 amino acids. The germline V gene has CDR1 KGHDR and CDR2 SFDVKD. The V segment lost 9 bases and the J segment 0 bases; nucleotides outside the gene matches: 4. CDR3 sequence: CATRDRTSTDTQYF. The CDR3 coding sequence is TGTGCCACCCGGGACAGGACTAGCACAGATACGCAGTATTTT.

This chain joins TRBV10-3 and TRBJ1-5, with D possibly matching TRBD1 (5 bases). Per germline, CDR1 ENHRY and CDR2 SYGVKD. Deletions cut 3 bases from V and 6 bases from J, with 18 bases between. This CDR3 has 16 residues. The CDR3 loop is CAISDHRGMYGQPQHF. The CDR3 bases are TGTGCCATCAGTGATCATAGGGGAATGTACGGTCAGCCCCAGCATTTT.

V gene TRBV7-6 combines with J gene TRBJ1-6; D might be TRBD1 (5 bases). CDR1 is SGHVS, CDR2 FNYEAQ, per germline. V lost 8 bases, J lost 3 bases, and 8 bases lay in between. CDR3 length: 13 amino acids. The chain's CDR3 is CASRGDYNSPLHF. In nucleotides, the CDR3 is TGTGCCAGCCGGGGGGACTATAATTCACCCCTCCACTTT. Complete variable domain (other parts from reference TRBV7-6 and TRBJ1-6): GAGVSQSPRYKVTKRGQDVALRCDPISGHVSLYWYRQALGQGPEFLTYFNYEAQQDKSGLPNDRFSAERPEGSISTLTIQRTEQRDSAMYRCASRGDYNSPLHFGNGTRLTVT.

The chain is built from TRBV12-5 and TRBJ2-3, with 10 bases aligning to TRBD2. V was pared by 7 bases and J by 7 bases, with 11 bases of the junction left unmatched. The germline V gene has CDR1 LGHNT and CDR2 FRNRAP. CDR3 size: 15 residues. The CDR3, as DNA: TGTGCTAGTGACCTGGAAAGCGGGGGGGCAAATACGCAGTATTTT. It codes for CASDLESGGANTQYF.

The V call is TRBV19, the J call TRBJ1-1; TRBD1 matches at 9 bases. This CDR3 has 20 residues. Germline V gene lookup returns CDR1 LNHDA and CDR2 SQIVND (reference sequence). The trim removed 5 bases at V and 2 bases at J, leaving 21 bases unmatched. The CDR3 sequence is CASSLLRSSNRGLRNTEAFF. CDR3 DNA: TGTGCCAGTAGTCTCCTCCGTTCCTCTAACAGGGGGCTACGAAACACTGAAGCTTTCTTT.

The rearrangement uses TRBV3-1 (or the pseudogene TRBV3-2) and TRBJ1-4; no clear D. V was pared by 1 base and J by 13 bases, with 13 bases between. The CDR3 length is 13 residues. CDR1 LGHDT and CDR2 YNNKEL come from the germline V gene (reference sequence). CDR3 nucleotide sequence: TGTGCCAGCAGCCAAGGGAGTTCCCCGTTACTGTTTTTT. This codes for CASSQGSSPLLFF.

V and J are TRBV11-1 and TRBJ1-2; TRBD1 aligns across 8 bases. Germline V CDR1 and CDR2: SGHAT, FQDESV (reference sequence). This CDR3 is 14 amino acids long. V dropped 5 bases and J dropped 2; count of bases not matched to a gene: 4. The DNA of the CDR3 is TGTGCCAGCAGCGACGGACAGGGAAACTATGGCTACACCTTC. Its translation: CASSDGQGNYGYTF.